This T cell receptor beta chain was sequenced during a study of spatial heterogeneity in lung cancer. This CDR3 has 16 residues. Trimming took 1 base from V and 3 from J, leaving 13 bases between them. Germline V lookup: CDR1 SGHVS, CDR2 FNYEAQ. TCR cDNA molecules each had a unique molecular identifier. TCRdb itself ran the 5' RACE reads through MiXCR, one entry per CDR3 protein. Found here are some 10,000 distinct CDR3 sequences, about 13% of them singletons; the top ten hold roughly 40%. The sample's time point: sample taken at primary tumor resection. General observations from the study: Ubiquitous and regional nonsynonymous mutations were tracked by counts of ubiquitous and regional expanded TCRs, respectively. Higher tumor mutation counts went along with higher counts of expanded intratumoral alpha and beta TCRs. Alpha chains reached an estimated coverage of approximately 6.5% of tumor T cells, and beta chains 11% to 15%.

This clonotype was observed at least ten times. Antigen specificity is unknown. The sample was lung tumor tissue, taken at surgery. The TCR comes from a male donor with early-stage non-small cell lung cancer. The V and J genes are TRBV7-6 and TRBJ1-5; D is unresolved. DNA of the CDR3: TGTGCCAGCAGCTTAGGGCCCTCAGCCTTCAATCAGCCCCAGCATTTT. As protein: CASSLGPSAFNQPQHF. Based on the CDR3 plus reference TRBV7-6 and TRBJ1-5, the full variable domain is GAGVSQSPRYKVTKRGQDVALRCDPISGHVSLYWYRQALGQGPEFLTYFNYEAQQDKSGLPNDRFSAERPEGSISTLTIQRTEQRDSAMYRCASSLGPSAFNQPQHFGDGTRLSIL.